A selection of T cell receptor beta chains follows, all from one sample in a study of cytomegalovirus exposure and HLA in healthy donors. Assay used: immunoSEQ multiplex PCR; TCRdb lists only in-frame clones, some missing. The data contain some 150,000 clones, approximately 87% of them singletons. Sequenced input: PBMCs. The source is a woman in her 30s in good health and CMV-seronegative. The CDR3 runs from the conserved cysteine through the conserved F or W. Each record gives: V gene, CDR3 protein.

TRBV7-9	CASSILDRVQETQYF
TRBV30	CAWSRLGNTEAFF
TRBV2	CASTPIGGSSSGNTIYF
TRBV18	CASSPDNPATYEQYF
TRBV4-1	CASSHLAGGTGELFF
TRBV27	CASSLLANGELFF
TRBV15	CATSRDLLAGELFF
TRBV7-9	CASSPPTAVYNEQFF
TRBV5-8	CASSLGTGSMQETQYF
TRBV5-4	CASSWRVNEQFF
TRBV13	CASSQGLKGDYGYTF
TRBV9	CASSADGTAQGYTF
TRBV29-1	CSVEYGEGTEAFF